In its sample, the clone carrying this T cell receptor beta chain was seen a few times. Its specificity is not known. The record originates from a study of lymphopenia after photon versus proton radiotherapy. Study-wide results and caveats: Oligoclonal CD8+ Temra expansion after nadir drove photon patients' diversity drop. Under photons, naive T cells and diversity fell while effector/memory populations rose.

CDR1 is GTSNPN, CDR2 SVGIG, per germline (reference sequence). CDR3 length equals 13 residues. The germline V and J ends were trimmed by 4 bases and 5 bases, with 11 bases remaining between them. Sequencing was performed with immunoSEQ multiplex PCR; in TCRdb, only in-frame clones are kept and a portion is missing. Here the sample spans 160,000 or so clones, 88% being singletons. The sample here was peripheral blood, taken from a patient treated with photon-based radiotherapy. The rearrangement joins TRBV30 to TRBJ2-2, with D hard to call. The receptor comes from a man aged 50 to 59 with gastric cancer. CDR3 nucleotides: TGTGCCTGGACGCCCGTGAGGACCGGGGAGCTGTTTTTT. Amino acids: CAWTPVRTGELFF.